This TCR beta chain was retrieved from a study of long-term antiretroviral therapy in people with HIV. Germline V gives CDR1 SGDLS, CDR2 YYNGEE. CDR3 length equals 14 residues. Trimming removed 0 bases from V and 5 bases from J, with 9 bases in between. The cryopreserved samples used held 1-10 million PBMC prior to extraction of DNA. This was the immunoSEQ v3.0 assay at survey level. TCRdb's table, derived via immunoSEQ multiplex PCR, lists solely in-frame clones and lacks some. The table lists 20,000 to 25,000 clones, around 85% of them singletons. The sequence was collected from a man aged 45-65 years with HIV. The rearrangement links TRBV9 to TRBJ2-1; the D is unclear. This specimen was unsorted PBMCs, taken 1.2 years after starting antiretroviral therapy. The CDR3 DNA is TGTGCCAGCAGCGTAGCCCACGAGAACAATGAGCAGTTCTTC. The encoded protein is CASSVAHENNEQFF.